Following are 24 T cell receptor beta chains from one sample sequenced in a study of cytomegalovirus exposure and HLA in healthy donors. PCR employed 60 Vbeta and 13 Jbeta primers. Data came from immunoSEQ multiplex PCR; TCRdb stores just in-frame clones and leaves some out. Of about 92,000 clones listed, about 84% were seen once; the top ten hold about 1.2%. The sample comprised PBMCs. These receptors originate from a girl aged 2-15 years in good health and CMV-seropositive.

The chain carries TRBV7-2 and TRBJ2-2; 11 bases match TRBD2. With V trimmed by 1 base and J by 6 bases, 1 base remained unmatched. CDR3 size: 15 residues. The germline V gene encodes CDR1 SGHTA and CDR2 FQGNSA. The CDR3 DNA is TGTGCCAGCAGCTTAGTAGCGGGAGGGCCCGGGGAGCTGTTTTTT. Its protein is CASSLVAGGPGELFF.

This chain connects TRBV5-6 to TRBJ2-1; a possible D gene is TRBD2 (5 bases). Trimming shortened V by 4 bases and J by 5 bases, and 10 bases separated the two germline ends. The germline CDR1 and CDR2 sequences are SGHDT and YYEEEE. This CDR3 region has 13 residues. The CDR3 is CASSPDSHNEQFF. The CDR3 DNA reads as TGTGCCAGCAGCCCGGACTCACACAATGAGCAGTTCTTC. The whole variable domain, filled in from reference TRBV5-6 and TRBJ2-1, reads DAGVTQSPTHLIKTRGQQVTLRCSPKSGHDTVSWYQQALGQGPQFIFQYYEEEERQRGNFPDRFSGHQFPNYSSELNVNALLLGDSALYLCASSPDSHNEQFFGPGTRLTVL.

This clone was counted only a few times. CDR3 DNA: TGTGCCAGCAGCGTAGGGTCGGGAGAGACCGGGGAGCTGTTTTTT. Translated, it gives CASSVGSGETGELFF. This sequence joins TRBV9 and TRBJ2-2; possibly TRBD2 for D (6 bases). This CDR3 is built from 15 residues. V shed 0 bases and J shed 5 bases, with 11 bases lying between them. Germline loops: CDR1 SGDLS, CDR2 YYNGEE.

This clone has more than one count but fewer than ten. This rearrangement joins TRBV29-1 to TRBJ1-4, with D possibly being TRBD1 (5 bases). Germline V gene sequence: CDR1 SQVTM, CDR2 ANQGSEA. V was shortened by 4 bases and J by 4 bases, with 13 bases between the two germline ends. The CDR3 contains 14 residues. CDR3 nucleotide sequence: TGCAGCGTTGCATATCCAGGGCATAATGAAAAACTGTTTTTT. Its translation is CSVAYPGHNEKLFF.

CDR3 in DNA: TGTGCCAGCGTCCGGGGACAGTCGTCTACTGAAGCTTTCTTT. Translated, it gives CASVRGQSSTEAFF. The chain is built from TRBV6-6 and TRBJ1-1; 7 nucleotides match TRBD1. Germline V gene lookup returns CDR1 MNHNY and CDR2 SVGAGI (reference sequence). V trimming: 8 bases; J trimming: 5 bases; junction bases outside the gene matches: 11. The CDR3 is 14 residues long.

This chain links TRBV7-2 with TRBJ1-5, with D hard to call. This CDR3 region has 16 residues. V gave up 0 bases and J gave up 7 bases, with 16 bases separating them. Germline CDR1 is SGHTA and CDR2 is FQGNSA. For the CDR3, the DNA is TGTGCCAGCAGCTTAGCCCCAGGATGGGTCGAGCAGCCCCAGCATTTT. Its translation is CASSLAPGWVEQPQHF.

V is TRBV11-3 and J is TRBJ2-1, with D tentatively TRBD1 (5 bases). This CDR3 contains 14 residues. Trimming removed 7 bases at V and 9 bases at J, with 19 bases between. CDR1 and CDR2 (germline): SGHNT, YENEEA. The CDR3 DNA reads TGTGCCAGCACTCGGCAGGGCCTGAAGGGTGAGCAGTTCTTC. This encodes CASTRQGLKGEQFF.

The CDR3 protein is CASSEDHLQGAGTEAFF. The CDR3 DNA follows: TGTGCCAGCAGCGAGGATCATTTACAGGGGGCCGGCACTGAAGCTTTCTTT. This sequence joins TRBV9 and TRBJ1-1; 9 bases align to TRBD1. J gave up 4 bases and V 3 bases, and 13 bases lay outside the gene matches. The CDR3 has 17 residues. Per germline, CDR1 SGDLS and CDR2 YYNGEE.

The CDR3 reads CASSLQGGHYGYTF. In DNA, the CDR3 is TGTGCCAGCAGTTTACAGGGGGGACACTATGGCTACACCTTC. The chain links TRBV28 to TRBJ1-2; 7 nucleotides match TRBD1. Germline V gene lookup returns CDR1 MDHEN and CDR2 SYDVKM. CDR3 length equals 14 residues. The trim removed 2 bases at V and 3 bases at J, leaving 3 bases unmatched.

The CDR3 nucleotides read TGTGCCAGCAGTGAAGCCTGGGCCCAGGAAGAGACCCAGTACTTC. This translates into CASSEAWAQEETQYF. V usage is TRBV6-1 and J usage is TRBJ2-5; unclear D gene. The CDR3 contains 15 residues. Trimming cost V 0 bases and J 3 bases, with 11 bases left between them. Germline V gene sequence: CDR1 MNHNS, CDR2 SASEGT.

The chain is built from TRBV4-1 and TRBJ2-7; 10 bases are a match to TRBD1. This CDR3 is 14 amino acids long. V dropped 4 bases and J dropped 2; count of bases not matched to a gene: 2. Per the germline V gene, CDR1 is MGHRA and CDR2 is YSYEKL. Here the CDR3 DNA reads TGCGCCAGCAGCCGCGGGACAGGGGCCTACGAGCAGTACTTC. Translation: CASSRGTGAYEQYF.

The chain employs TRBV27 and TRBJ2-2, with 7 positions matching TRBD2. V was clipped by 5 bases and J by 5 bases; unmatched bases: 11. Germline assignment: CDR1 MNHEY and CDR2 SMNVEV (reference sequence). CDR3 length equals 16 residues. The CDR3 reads CASSLVGGSGTGELFF. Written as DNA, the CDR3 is TGTGCCAGCAGTCTGGTCGGGGGGAGTGGGACCGGGGAGCTGTTTTTT.

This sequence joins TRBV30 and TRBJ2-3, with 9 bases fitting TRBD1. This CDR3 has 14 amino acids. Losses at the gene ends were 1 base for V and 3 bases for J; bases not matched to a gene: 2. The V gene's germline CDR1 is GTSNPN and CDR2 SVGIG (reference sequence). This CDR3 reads CAWSAGQGTDTQYF. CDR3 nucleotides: TGTGCCTGGAGTGCGGGACAGGGAACAGATACGCAGTATTTT.

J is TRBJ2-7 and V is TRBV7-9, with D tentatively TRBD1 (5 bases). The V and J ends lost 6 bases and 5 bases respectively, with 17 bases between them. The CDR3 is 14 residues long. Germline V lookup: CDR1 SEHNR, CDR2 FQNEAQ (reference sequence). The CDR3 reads CASSQTGWADEQYF. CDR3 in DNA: TGTGCCAGCAGTCAAACAGGTTGGGCCGACGAGCAGTACTTC.

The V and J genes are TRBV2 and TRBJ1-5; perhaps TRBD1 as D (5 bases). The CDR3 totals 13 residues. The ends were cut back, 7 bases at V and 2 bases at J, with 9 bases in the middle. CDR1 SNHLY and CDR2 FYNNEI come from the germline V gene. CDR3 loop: CASNRGGNQPQHF. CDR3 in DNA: TGTGCCAGCAATAGGGGTGGCAATCAGCCCCAGCATTTT. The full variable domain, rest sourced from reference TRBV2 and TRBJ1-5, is EPEVTQTPSHQVTQMGQEVILRCVPISNHLYFYWYRQILGQKVEFLVSFYNNEISEKSEIFDDQFSVERPDGSNFTLKIRSTKLEDSAMYFCASNRGGNQPQHFGDGTRLSIL.

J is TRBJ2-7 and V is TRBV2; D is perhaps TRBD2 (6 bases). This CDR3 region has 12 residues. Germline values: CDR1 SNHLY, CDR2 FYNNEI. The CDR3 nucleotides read TGTGCGACCGGGACTTATCCTTACGAGCAGTACTTC. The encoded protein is CATGTYPYEQYF.

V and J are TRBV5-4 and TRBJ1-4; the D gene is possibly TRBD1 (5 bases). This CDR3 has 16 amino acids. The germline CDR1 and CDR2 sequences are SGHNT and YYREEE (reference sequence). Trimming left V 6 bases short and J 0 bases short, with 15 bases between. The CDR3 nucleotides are TGTGCCAGCAACCCGGGACTGGGGCCAACTAATGAAAAACTGTTTTTT. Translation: CASNPGLGPTNEKLFF.

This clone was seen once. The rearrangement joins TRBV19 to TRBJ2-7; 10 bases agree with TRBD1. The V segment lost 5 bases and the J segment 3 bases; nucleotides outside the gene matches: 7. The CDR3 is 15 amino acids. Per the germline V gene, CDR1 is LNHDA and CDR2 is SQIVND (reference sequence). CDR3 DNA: TGTGCCAGTAGTCCCGGGACAGGGGAAATCTACGAGCAGTACTTC. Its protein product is CASSPGTGEIYEQYF.

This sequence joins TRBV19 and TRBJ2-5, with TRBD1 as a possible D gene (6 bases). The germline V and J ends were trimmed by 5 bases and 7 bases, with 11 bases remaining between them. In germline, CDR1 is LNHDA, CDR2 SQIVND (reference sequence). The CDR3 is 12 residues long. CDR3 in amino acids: CASSEQGVTQYF. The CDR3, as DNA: TGTGCCAGTAGTGAACAGGGAGTGACCCAGTACTTC. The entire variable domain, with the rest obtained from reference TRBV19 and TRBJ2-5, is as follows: DGGITQSPKYLFRKEGQNVTLSCEQNLNHDAMYWYRQDPGQGLRLIYYSQIVNDFQKGDIAEGYSVSREKKESFPLTVTSAQKNPTAFYLCASSEQGVTQYFGPGTRLLVL.

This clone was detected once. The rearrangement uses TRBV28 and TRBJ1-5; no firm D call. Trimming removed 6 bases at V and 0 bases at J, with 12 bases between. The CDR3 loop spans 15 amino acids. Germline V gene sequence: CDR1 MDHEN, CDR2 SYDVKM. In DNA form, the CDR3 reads TGTGCCAGCAGATCCTATCGGGATAGCAATCAGCCCCAGCATTTT. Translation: CASRSYRDSNQPQHF.

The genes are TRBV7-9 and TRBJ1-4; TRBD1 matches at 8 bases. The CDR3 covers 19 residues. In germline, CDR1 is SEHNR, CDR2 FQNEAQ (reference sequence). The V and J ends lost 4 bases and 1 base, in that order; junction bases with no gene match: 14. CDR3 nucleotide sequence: TGTGCCAGCAGCTCGTACGTAAGACAGGGGAGTCGAACTAATGAAAAACTGTTTTTT. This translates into CASSSYVRQGSRTNEKLFF.

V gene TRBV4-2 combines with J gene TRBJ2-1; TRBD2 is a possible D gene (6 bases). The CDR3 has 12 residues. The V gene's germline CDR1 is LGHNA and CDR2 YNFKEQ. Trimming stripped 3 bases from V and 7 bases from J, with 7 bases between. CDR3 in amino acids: CASSQEGNEQFF. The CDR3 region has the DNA TGTGCCAGCAGCCAGGAGGGGAATGAGCAGTTCTTC.

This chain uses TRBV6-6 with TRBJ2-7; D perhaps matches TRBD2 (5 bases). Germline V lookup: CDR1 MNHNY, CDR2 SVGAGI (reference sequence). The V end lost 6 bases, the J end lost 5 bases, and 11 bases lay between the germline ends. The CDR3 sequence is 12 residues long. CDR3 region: CASRRVIHEQYF. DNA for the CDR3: TGTGCCAGCAGGAGGGTTATCCACGAGCAGTACTTC.

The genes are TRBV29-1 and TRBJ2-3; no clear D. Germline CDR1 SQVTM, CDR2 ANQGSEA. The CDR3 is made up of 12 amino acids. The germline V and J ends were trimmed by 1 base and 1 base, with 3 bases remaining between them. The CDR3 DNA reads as TGCAGCGTTGAAGCAGGCACAGATACGCAGTATTTT. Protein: CSVEAGTDTQYF.